The 26 T cell receptor beta chains presented below share a single source sample, sequenced in a study of cytomegalovirus exposure and HLA in healthy donors. Repertoires were generated with immunoSEQ multiplex PCR, while TCRdb's copy carries only in-frame clones and drops some. Among 150,000 or so clones listed, approximately 89% were seen once. Sequencing input: PBMCs. These receptor sequences come from a woman younger than 35 in good health and CMV-seronegative.

The V and J genes are TRBV13 and TRBJ1-4; 7 bases agree with TRBD1. Trimming cost V 2 bases and J 0 bases; bases outside gene matches: 3. Germline V gene data show CDR1 as PRHDT and CDR2 as FYEKMQ (reference sequence). The CDR3 runs 16 residues. This CDR3 is CASSLSQGATNEKLFF. In DNA form, the CDR3 reads TGTGCCAGCAGCTTATCTCAGGGGGCAACTAATGAAAAACTGTTTTTT.

This rearrangement joins TRBV11-2 to TRBJ2-1, with 15 bases fitting TRBD2. Unmatched junction bases numbered 5, after V lost 3 bases and J lost 5 bases. The CDR3 runs 17 residues. Germline CDR1 is SGHAT and CDR2 is FQNNGV. CDR3 nucleotides: TGTGCCAGCAGCTTTGGACTAGCGGGGGGGAACGACAATGAGCAGTTCTTC. Translated, it gives CASSFGLAGGNDNEQFF.

This sequence joins TRBV2 and TRBJ1-4; TRBD1 is a possible D gene (5 bases). The CDR3 sequence is 12 residues long. The V and J ends lost 6 bases and 10 bases respectively, with 12 bases between them. Germline CDR1 is SNHLY and CDR2 is FYNNEI. CDR3 nucleotides: TGTGCCAGCAGGGGGACCGGGGGAAAACTGTTTTTT. This codes for CASRGTGGKLFF.

This chain connects TRBV25-1 to TRBJ2-7; D perhaps matches TRBD1 (5 bases). Germline V gene data show CDR1 as MGHDK and CDR2 as SYGVNS. Between the trimmed V and J ends, which lost 3 bases and 3 bases, there was a span of 12 bases. CDR3 length equals 14 residues. CDR3 loop: CASSDLQENYEQYF. DNA of the CDR3: TGTGCCAGCAGTGACTTACAGGAGAACTACGAGCAGTACTTC.

The chain combines TRBV5-1 with TRBJ2-7, with D perhaps matching TRBD2 (5 bases). Looked up from germline, CDR1 is SGHRS and CDR2 is YFSETQ. With 1 base removed from V and 2 bases from J, the gap between germline ends came to 13 bases. This CDR3 has 15 amino acids. Here the CDR3 reads CASSLKDLLAYEQYF. The CDR3 DNA reads TGCGCCAGCAGCTTGAAGGACCTACTAGCCTACGAGCAGTACTTC.

The J gene is TRBJ2-2, the V gene TRBV4-1; TRBD2 matches 11 bases. CDR1 MGHRA and CDR2 YSYEKL come from the germline V gene. Losses at the gene ends were 1 base for V and 2 bases for J; bases not matched to a gene: 6. The CDR3 runs to 18 residues. The CDR3 nucleotides read TGCGCCAGCAGCCAAGCTAGCGGGGGGCCGGGAAACACCGGGGAGCTGTTTTTT. As protein: CASSQASGGPGNTGELFF.

This clone has more than one count but fewer than ten. This chain links TRBV19 with TRBJ2-7; tentative D call: TRBD1 (6 bases). Germline V gene lookup returns CDR1 LNHDA and CDR2 SQIVND (reference sequence). Deletions cut 2 bases from V and 5 bases from J, with 13 bases between. This CDR3 region has 14 residues. CDR3 nucleotides: TGTGCCAGTAGTATAAACAGGGAAGGGGACGAGCAGTACTTC. Translated: CASSINREGDEQYF.

This CDR3 reads CASSDPTGSNTIYF. The CDR3 nucleotides are TGTGCCAGCAGTGACCCGACAGGGAGTAACACCATATATTTT. This chain uses TRBV25-1 with TRBJ1-3; 7 bases align to TRBD1. J was trimmed by 7 bases and V by 3 bases; bases with no gene match: 6. The germline CDR1 and CDR2 sequences are MGHDK and SYGVNS. The CDR3 extends over 14 amino acids.

This chain joins TRBV6-5 and TRBJ1-4; D possibly corresponds to TRBD1 (5 bases). Germline CDR1 and CDR2: MNHEY and SVGAGI. With 5 bases removed from V and 17 bases from J, the gap between germline ends came to 18 bases. The CDR3 covers 12 residues. This CDR3 is CASSTRAGTVFF. The CDR3 DNA reads TGTGCCAGCAGTACACGAGCCGGGACTGTATTTTTT.

This sequence joins TRBV6-6 and TRBJ1-6; D might be TRBD1 (5 bases). The CDR3 is made up of 16 amino acids. Germline lookup yields CDR1 MNHNY and CDR2 SVGAGI (reference sequence). Trimming pared 8 bases from V and 7 bases from J, leaving 21 bases between. The CDR3: CASFDPQGYENSPLHF. The CDR3 bases are TGTGCCAGCTTTGACCCCCAGGGTTATGAGAATTCACCCCTCCACTTT.

The chain employs TRBV2 and TRBJ1-5; 8 nucleotides agree with TRBD1. V was clipped by 6 bases and J by 5 bases; unmatched bases: 12. Germline loops: CDR1 SNHLY, CDR2 FYNNEI. The CDR3 totals 16 residues. The CDR3 DNA sequence: TGTGCCAGCAGAGCGGCCGGGACAGGAGGTTATCAGCCCCAGCATTTT. Its protein is CASRAAGTGGYQPQHF.

The chain has TRBV7-9 and TRBJ2-3, with a weak D call TRBD2 (5 bases). Germline loops: CDR1 SEHNR, CDR2 FQNEAQ (reference sequence). The CDR3 extends over 14 amino acids. V lost 2 bases and J 1 base, leaving 7 bases between the germline ends. The CDR3 region has the DNA TGTGCCAGCAGCTTATCCGGGGGCACAGATACGCAGTATTTT. This codes for CASSLSGGTDTQYF. Together with reference TRBV7-9 and TRBJ2-3, the CDR3 gives the full variable domain: DTGVSQNPRHKITKRGQNVTFRCDPISEHNRLYWYRQTLGQGPEFLTYFQNEAQLEKSRLLSDRFSAERPKGSFSTLEIQRTEQGDSAMYLCASSLSGGTDTQYFGPGTRLTVL.

V gene TRBV10-3 combines with J gene TRBJ2-5; D is possibly TRBD2 (6 bases). In germline, CDR1 is ENHRY, CDR2 SYGVKD. V lost 6 bases and J lost 3, with 14 bases in between. The CDR3 covers 14 residues. Here the CDR3 DNA reads TGTGCCATCAGCCGGACGGGGGTGGAAGAGACCCAGTACTTC. Translating it yields CAISRTGVEETQYF.

The rearrangement joins TRBV7-9 to TRBJ1-5, with D possibly being TRBD1 (6 bases). Germline lookup yields CDR1 SEHNR and CDR2 FQNEAQ (reference sequence). The CDR3 is made up of 14 amino acids. V dropped 3 bases and J dropped 2 bases, with 8 bases sitting between them. The CDR3 DNA follows: TGTGCCAGCAGCTTGTCAGGGGGCAATCAGCCCCAGCATTTT. Translation gives CASSLSGGNQPQHF.

The chain employs TRBV19 and TRBJ2-7; D is perhaps TRBD1 (6 bases). V was shortened by 4 bases and J by 5 bases, with 18 bases between the two germline ends. The V gene's germline CDR1 is LNHDA and CDR2 SQIVND (reference sequence). The CDR3 covers 15 residues. The CDR3 DNA sequence: TGTGCCAGTAGTAGAACCGGATACTCAGGGGACGAGCAGTACTTC. It is translated as CASSRTGYSGDEQYF.

V usage is TRBV18 and J usage is TRBJ1-6; possible D gene TRBD1, 6 bases. V shed 3 bases and J shed 4 bases, with 7 bases lying between them. The CDR3 has 14 residues. The V gene's germline CDR1 is KGHSH and CDR2 LQKENI. CDR3: CASSPDRYNSPLHF. CDR3 DNA sequence: TGTGCCAGCTCACCGGACAGATATAATTCACCCCTCCACTTT.

Only one count was recorded for this clone. The chain is built from TRBV6-1 and TRBJ1-4, with 7 bases that match TRBD1. Germline CDR1 reads MNHNS; CDR2 reads SASEGT. Trimming at V came to 1 base and at J to 7 bases, leaving 6 bases not matched to a gene. The CDR3 has 15 residues. CDR3 nucleotide sequence: TGTGCCAGCAGTGAAGGGGCAGGGGGTAGTGAAAAACTGTTTTTT. Residues: CASSEGAGGSEKLFF.

J is TRBJ1-1 and V is TRBV5-1; no definite D call. The length of the CDR3 is 12 residues. V dropped 2 bases and J dropped 4 bases, with 6 bases sitting between them. Germline CDR1 and CDR2: SGHRS and YFSETQ. DNA for the CDR3: TGCGCCAGCAGCTTCCGAGGCACTGAAGCTTTCTTT. It encodes CASSFRGTEAFF.

V and J are TRBV7-9 and TRBJ1-5; D uncertain. The CDR3 is 12 residues long. V gave up 3 bases and J gave up 6 bases, with 6 bases separating them. Germline assignment: CDR1 SEHNR and CDR2 FQNEAQ (reference sequence). CDR3 sequence: CASSLGFQPQHF. The CDR3 region has the DNA TGTGCCAGCAGCTTGGGCTTTCAGCCCCAGCATTTT.

DNA for the CDR3: TGTGCCATCAGCTACACAGGGAGTGATGAAAAACTGTTTTTT. This sequence encodes CAISYTGSDEKLFF. V is TRBV10-3 and J is TRBJ1-4; D is perhaps TRBD1 (6 bases). Between the trimmed V and J ends, which lost 6 bases and 6 bases, there was a span of 14 bases. Germline loops: CDR1 ENHRY, CDR2 SYGVKD. This CDR3 region has 14 residues.

CDR3 protein: CASSLVQHNQPQHF. The CDR3 DNA is TGTGCCAGCAGCTTAGTACAGCACAATCAGCCCCAGCATTTT. This chain uses TRBV7-8 with TRBJ1-5; no clear D. The CDR3 has 14 residues. The germline V and J ends were trimmed by 1 base and 3 bases, with 7 bases remaining between them. CDR1 is SGHVS, CDR2 FQNEAQ, per germline.

V and J are TRBV6-1 and TRBJ2-3; 8 bases are a match to TRBD1. Germline trimming cut 6 bases from V and 4 bases from J; bases unmatched to any gene: 9. This CDR3 spans 15 amino acids. CDR1 and CDR2 (germline): MNHNS, SASEGT. The chain's CDR3 is CASSGQGRGPDTQYF. The CDR3 DNA follows: TGTGCCAGCAGCGGACAGGGACGAGGCCCAGATACGCAGTATTTT.

The chain joins TRBV6-1 to TRBJ1-5; 10 bases agree with TRBD1. The CDR3 sequence is 15 residues long. The germline V gene encodes CDR1 MNHNS and CDR2 SASEGT. With 6 bases clipped from V and 7 bases from J, the junction kept 9 bases outside the gene matches. CDR3 residues: CASRADRGRGQPQHF. The CDR3 bases are TGTGCCAGCAGGGCTGACAGGGGGCGCGGACAGCCCCAGCATTTT.

The chain has TRBV11-3 and TRBJ2-2, with 7 nucleotides matching TRBD1. CDR1 SGHNT and CDR2 YENEEA come from the germline V gene. The V segment lost 3 bases and the J segment 2 bases; nucleotides outside the gene matches: 3. This CDR3 region has 15 residues. CDR3 sequence (DNA): TGTGCCAGCAGCTTGGGACAGCCAAACACCGGGGAGCTGTTTTTT. Translation gives CASSLGQPNTGELFF.

The genes are TRBV5-1 and TRBJ2-7; 8 bases are shared with TRBD1. Germline CDR1 reads SGHRS; CDR2 reads YFSETQ. The CDR3 length is 13 residues. The junction had 5 bases not matched to a gene; V was cut back by 4 bases and J by 5 bases. The CDR3 reads CASSRGQGDEQYF. CDR3 nucleotides: TGCGCCAGCAGCCGCGGACAGGGTGACGAGCAGTACTTC.

The chain recombines TRBV5-4 with TRBJ2-5; TRBD2 agrees at 12 bases. Germline CDR1 reads SGHNT; CDR2 reads YYREEE (reference sequence). The CDR3 consists of 18 residues. V was clipped by 0 bases and J by 2 bases; unmatched bases: 8. The CDR3 loop is CASSLAGLAGKRQETQYF. The CDR3, as DNA: TGTGCCAGCAGCTTGGCGGGACTAGCGGGTAAACGGCAAGAGACCCAGTACTTC.